The 2 T cell receptor beta chains below all came from one sample that was sequenced in a study of identical twins. TCRdb reprocessed the 5' RACE reads via MiXCR and lists one record per CDR3 protein. The sample contains hundreds of thousands of distinct CDR3 sequences, around 6.1% of which appear only once. The source material was naive T cells sorted from blood. The receptors were sampled from a man between 18 and 29 years old in good health.

This clonotype was detected many times. V usage is TRBV5-6 and J usage is TRBJ1-1, with TRBD1 identical over 7 bases. Germline CDR1 reads SGHDT; CDR2 reads YYEEEE. J gave up 11 bases and V 2 bases, and 6 bases lay outside the gene matches. CDR3 length equals 12 residues. The CDR3 sequence: CASSFAQGEAFF. The CDR3 DNA sequence: TGTGCCAGCAGCTTCGCTCAGGGGGAGGCTTTCTTT.

This clonotype was picked up many times. The chain joins TRBV5-1 to TRBJ1-2; 7 positions match TRBD1. The junction had 7 bases not matched to a gene; V was cut back by 8 bases and J by 3 bases. Germline V gives CDR1 SGHRS, CDR2 YFSETQ. The CDR3 covers 13 residues. The CDR3 protein is CASSQGSHYGYTF. The CDR3 DNA sequence: TGCGCCAGTTCACAGGGGTCGCACTATGGCTACACCTTC. The variable domain in full, completed from reference TRBV5-1 and TRBJ1-2, reads KAGVTQTPRYLIKTRGQQVTLSCSPISGHRSVSWYQQTPGQGLQFLFEYFSETQRNKGNFPGRFSGRQFSNSRSEMNVSTLELGDSALYLCASSQGSHYGYTFGSGTRLTVV.